Shown below are 32 T cell receptor beta chains from a single sample sequenced in a study of glioma-infiltrating T cells after dendritic cell vaccination. Assay used: immunoSEQ multiplex PCR; TCRdb lists only in-frame clones, some missing. The sample shows about 92,000 clones, 70% to 90% of them seen only once. The sequences come from blood, collected before dendritic cell vaccination. The receptors originated from a human donor with glioblastoma.

This chain uses TRBV9 with TRBJ1-4; a possible D gene is TRBD1 (5 bases). The CDR3 is 12 amino acids. Germline CDR1 SGDLS, CDR2 YYNGEE. Deletions cut 5 bases from V and 4 bases from J, with 6 bases between. CDR3 residues: CASRGDNEKLFF. CDR3 DNA: TGTGCCAGCAGAGGGGATAATGAAAAACTGTTTTTT.

The chain joins TRBV29-1 to TRBJ2-2; 10 bases line up with TRBD1. The CDR3 runs to 14 residues. V trimming: 8 bases; J trimming: 2 bases; junction bases outside the gene matches: 5. Germline values: CDR1 SQVTM, CDR2 ANQGSEA. Here the CDR3 DNA reads TGCAGCACTGGACAGGGGGGAAACACCGGGGAGCTGTTTTTT. It codes for CSTGQGGNTGELFF.

This CDR3 is CASSENPGQGAGNTIYF. CDR3 DNA: TGTGCCAGCAGTGAAAATCCGGGACAGGGAGCTGGAAACACCATATATTTT. The genes are TRBV6-1 and TRBJ1-3; 9 bases agree with TRBD1. V was clipped by 2 bases and J by 2 bases; unmatched bases: 7. Per germline, CDR1 MNHNS and CDR2 SASEGT. CDR3 length equals 17 residues.

J is TRBJ2-5 and V is TRBV13, with D perhaps matching TRBD2 (6 bases). V was trimmed by 0 bases and J by 3 bases, leaving 8 bases between them. The CDR3 totals 14 residues. Germline lookup yields CDR1 PRHDT and CDR2 FYEKMQ (reference sequence). In DNA form, the CDR3 reads TGTGCCAGCAGCTTAGGAGGCGGGGAAGAGACCCAGTACTTC. Encoded protein: CASSLGGGEETQYF.

V is TRBV27 and J is TRBJ1-3, with TRBD1 as a possible D gene (5 bases). Trimming removed 2 bases at V and 0 bases at J, with 8 bases between. Germline V gene data show CDR1 as MNHEY and CDR2 as SMNVEV (reference sequence). The CDR3 runs to 15 residues. The CDR3 sequence: CASSLVGGSGNTIYF. CDR3 DNA sequence: TGTGCCAGCAGTTTAGTCGGGGGCTCTGGAAACACCATATATTTT.

The CDR3 coding sequence is TGTGCCAGCAGTTTGACAGGACCTCTGGGGACCTACGAGCAGTACTTC. It specifies CASSLTGPLGTYEQYF. The chain has TRBV28 and TRBJ2-7; D is possibly TRBD1 (6 bases). CDR1 MDHEN and CDR2 SYDVKM come from the germline V gene. This CDR3 is 16 amino acids long. Trimming removed 3 bases from V and 2 bases from J, with 17 bases in between.

V usage is TRBV27 and J usage is TRBJ2-3; D not certain. Germline V gene sequence: CDR1 MNHEY, CDR2 SMNVEV (reference sequence). CDR3 size: 15 residues. Trimming took 2 bases from V and 6 from J, leaving 15 bases between them. CDR3 residues: CASSLLAAPKDTQYF. For the CDR3, the DNA is TGTGCCAGCAGTTTACTGGCCGCCCCGAAGGATACGCAGTATTTT.

The chain employs TRBV30 and TRBJ1-2, with D perhaps TRBD1 (6 bases). V lost 3 bases to trimming and J lost 1 base, with 12 bases between them. The CDR3 covers 14 residues. Germline loops: CDR1 GTSNPN, CDR2 SVGIG (reference sequence). The CDR3, as DNA: TGTGCCTGGAGCCGACAGGCACTTAACTATGGCTACACCTTC. Protein sequence: CAWSRQALNYGYTF. Full variable domain (remainder filled in from reference TRBV30 and TRBJ1-2): SQTIHQWPATLVQPVGSPLSLECTVEGTSNPNLYWYRQAAGRGLQLLFYSVGIGQISSEVPQNLSASRPQDRQFILSSKKLLLSDSGFYLCAWSRQALNYGYTFGSGTRLTVV.

The chain has TRBV27 and TRBJ2-1; 13 positions match TRBD2. Losses at the gene ends were 1 base for V and 1 base for J; bases not matched to a gene: 1. This CDR3 region has 17 residues. Germline values: CDR1 MNHEY, CDR2 SMNVEV (reference sequence). Here the CDR3 DNA reads TGTGCCAGCAGTTTATTGACTAGCGGGAGGTCCTACAATGAGCAGTTCTTC. Protein product: CASSLLTSGRSYNEQFF.

The rearrangement joins TRBV6-1 to TRBJ2-7, with a possible D match to TRBD1 (6 bases). CDR1 is MNHNS and CDR2 is SASEGT in the germline V gene. V shed 2 bases and J shed 4 bases, with 15 bases lying between them. The CDR3 has 15 residues. CDR3 in amino acids: CASSELAGVRYEQYF. The CDR3 region has the DNA TGTGCCAGCAGTGAATTGGCAGGGGTTAGGTACGAGCAGTACTTC.

The V call is TRBV4-1, the J call TRBJ2-7, with D possibly TRBD1 on 6 matching bases. The CDR3 totals 15 residues. Germline lookup yields CDR1 MGHRA and CDR2 YSYEKL. Trimming took off 4 bases at V and 4 bases at J, with 17 bases between the two ends. The CDR3: CASSRGPSSNYEQYF. The CDR3 DNA is TGCGCCAGCAGCCGGGGGCCCTCGAGCAATTACGAGCAGTACTTC.

A single count supports this clone. This rearrangement joins TRBV6-5 to TRBJ2-7; D ambiguous. The CDR3 is made up of 14 amino acids. The V end was cut by 2 bases, the J end by 2 bases, with 10 bases between. Looked up from germline, CDR1 is MNHEY and CDR2 is SVGAGI. CDR3 sequence: CASSYVRETYEQYF. Here the CDR3 DNA reads TGTGCCAGCAGTTACGTGAGAGAGACCTACGAGCAGTACTTC.

The chain uses TRBV5-5 and TRBJ1-1; a possible D gene is TRBD1 (6 bases). V gave up 2 bases and J gave up 5 bases, with 13 bases separating them. This CDR3 comprises 14 residues. Germline V lookup: CDR1 SGHKS, CDR2 YYEKEE (reference sequence). The CDR3 spells CASSLAGVGTEAFF. The CDR3 region has the DNA TGTGCCAGCAGCTTAGCAGGGGTTGGTACTGAAGCTTTCTTT.

The chain has TRBV5-4 and TRBJ2-6; TRBD1 agrees at 7 bases. V dropped 2 bases and J dropped 0; count of bases not matched to a gene: 5. Germline CDR1 SGHNT, CDR2 YYREEE (reference sequence). The CDR3 loop spans 17 amino acids. The CDR3 nucleotides read TGTGCCAGCAGCTTAGGGACAGCAGCCTCTGGGGCCAACGTCCTGACTTTC. It encodes CASSLGTAASGANVLTF.

This chain links TRBV6-4 with TRBJ2-1; 15 nucleotides match TRBD2. This CDR3 is built from 16 residues. Losses at the gene ends were 6 bases for V and 4 bases for J; bases not matched to a gene: 4. Germline CDR1 and CDR2: MRHNA and SNTAGT. CDR3 coding DNA: TGTGCCAGCAGCGGACTAGCGGGAGGGGGGTACAATGAGCAGTTCTTC. This sequence encodes CASSGLAGGGYNEQFF.

This clone was seen more than once but under ten times. This sequence joins TRBV5-8 and TRBJ2-7; 10 bases align to TRBD2. J gave up 5 bases and V 0 bases, and 2 bases lay outside the gene matches. This CDR3 is built from 14 residues. In germline, CDR1 is SGHTS, CDR2 YDEGEE. The CDR3 sequence is CASSLASGRDEQYF. CDR3 nucleotides: TGTGCCAGCAGCTTGGCCAGCGGGAGGGACGAGCAGTACTTC.

Concerning this clone itself: With a far larger clone one base away, a read error is the likely cause. Other DNA sequences from this sample encode an identical CDR3 as well. V is TRBV5-8 and J is TRBJ2-7, with TRBD1 matching over 8 bases. The ends lost 4 bases at V and 7 bases at J; junction bases unmatched: 7. The germline V gene has CDR1 SGHTS and CDR2 YDEGEE. The CDR3 consists of 13 residues. CDR3 DNA sequence: TGTGCCAGCAGCCAAAGGACAGGGAGGGAGCAGTACTTC. As protein: CASSQRTGREQYF.

This clone was seen only once. The chain uses TRBV28 and TRBJ2-7; TRBD1 matches 12 bases. The CDR3 length is 14 residues. The trim removed 6 bases at V and 7 bases at J, leaving 7 bases unmatched. Germline V gene sequence: CDR1 MDHEN, CDR2 SYDVKM. CDR3 sequence: CASSLGQGAREQYF. The CDR3 DNA reads TGTGCCAGCAGCCTGGGACAGGGGGCACGGGAGCAGTACTTC.

The chain employs TRBV11-1 and TRBJ2-5, with TRBD2 matching 8 bases. Unmatched junction bases numbered 9, after V lost 5 bases and J lost 1 base. CDR3 size: 16 residues. Per germline, CDR1 SGHAT and CDR2 FQDESV (reference sequence). The CDR3 spells CASSIRSSGVQETQYF. The CDR3 DNA reads TGTGCCAGCAGCATAAGGAGTAGCGGGGTCCAAGAGACCCAGTACTTC.

The rearrangement joins TRBV9 to TRBJ1-2; TRBD1 matches 9 bases. The V gene end was trimmed by 4 bases and the J gene end by 3 bases; junction bases not matched to a gene: 7. This CDR3 is 15 amino acids long. Germline lookup yields CDR1 SGDLS and CDR2 YYNGEE. CDR3 DNA: TGTGCCAGCAGCCCCACAGGGGGCAGGTACTATGGCTACACCTTC. Translating it yields CASSPTGGRYYGYTF.

The CDR3 reads CASSPTGRVGNEKLFF. The CDR3 DNA reads TGCGCCAGCAGCCCGACAGGGCGAGTGGGTAATGAAAAACTGTTTTTT. The gene calls are TRBV5-1 and TRBJ1-4; 7 positions agree with TRBD1. This CDR3 has 16 amino acids. Germline CDR1 reads SGHRS; CDR2 reads YFSETQ. The junction had 10 bases not matched to a gene; V was cut back by 4 bases and J by 4 bases.

The chain recombines TRBV2 with TRBJ1-4; 12 positions match TRBD1. The junction had 17 bases not matched to a gene; V was cut back by 2 bases and J by 7 bases. This CDR3 contains 20 residues. Per the germline V gene, CDR1 is SNHLY and CDR2 is FYNNEI. The CDR3 loop is CASSESRPGQGAGGTEKLFF. The CDR3, as DNA: TGTGCCAGCAGTGAATCCCGACCGGGACAGGGGGCGGGTGGGACTGAAAAACTGTTTTTT. The complete variable domain, with remaining parts taken from reference TRBV2 and TRBJ1-4, reads EPEVTQTPSHQVTQMGQEVILRCVPISNHLYFYWYRQILGQKVEFLVSFYNNEISEKSEIFDDQFSVERPDGSNFTLKIRSTKLEDSAMYFCASSESRPGQGAGGTEKLFFGSGTQLSVL.

This clone was observed a handful of times. The rearrangement joins TRBV5-6 to TRBJ1-4; 11 bases fit TRBD1. V gave up 4 bases and J gave up 8 bases; unmatched junction bases: 7. Per germline, CDR1 SGHDT and CDR2 YYEEEE. This CDR3 comprises 15 residues. The CDR3 bases are TGTGCCAGCAGCCCCGGACAGGGGGCTCGGGAAAAACTGTTTTTT. It codes for CASSPGQGAREKLFF.

This chain links TRBV10-3 with TRBJ1-1, with D perhaps matching TRBD1 (5 bases). The CDR3 runs to 14 residues. CDR1 ENHRY and CDR2 SYGVKD come from the germline V gene. Between the trimmed V and J ends, which lost 5 bases and 1 base, there was a span of 11 bases. For the CDR3, the DNA is TGTGCCATCAGTCTCTCCCAGGGGAACACTGAAGCTTTCTTT. As protein: CAISLSQGNTEAFF.

The chain carries TRBV4-3 and TRBJ1-1; TRBD1 agrees at 9 bases. Germline CDR1 is LGHNA and CDR2 is YSLEER. With V trimmed by 1 base and J by 7 bases, 22 bases remained unmatched. This CDR3 comprises 20 residues. CDR3 amino acids: CASSQAGPGTGYLSRVEAFF. DNA for the CDR3: TGCGCCAGCAGCCAAGCAGGCCCCGGGACAGGGTATCTCTCAAGGGTTGAAGCTTTCTTT.

This chain links TRBV5-5 with TRBJ1-2; 7 nucleotides match TRBD1. The germline CDR1 and CDR2 sequences are SGHKS and YYEKEE (reference sequence). The CDR3 sequence is 15 residues long. V lost 0 bases and J lost 0; bases outside the gene matches: 2. In DNA form, the CDR3 reads TGTGCCAGCAGCTTGGGGGACAGCCCTAACTATGGCTACACCTTC. Amino acid sequence: CASSLGDSPNYGYTF.

For this clone: Other DNA sequences in the same sample also yield this CDR3. The chain carries TRBV7-9 and TRBJ2-7, with TRBD1 matching over 7 bases. The CDR3 runs to 13 residues. The V gene's germline CDR1 is SEHNR and CDR2 FQNEAQ (reference sequence). With V trimmed by 5 bases and J by 2 bases, 3 bases remained unmatched. The chain's CDR3 is CASSPQGAYEQYF. CDR3 in DNA: TGTGCCAGCAGCCCCCAGGGGGCCTACGAGCAGTACTTC.

This clone was counted only a few times. The rearrangement uses TRBV5-6 and TRBJ2-5; 13 nucleotides line up with TRBD2. This CDR3 region has 17 residues. The V segment lost 4 bases and the J segment 2 bases; nucleotides outside the gene matches: 8. Germline V CDR1 and CDR2: SGHDT, YYEEEE. CDR3 sequence: CASSLRGTSGVQETQYF. CDR3 nucleotide sequence: TGTGCCAGCAGCCTCAGGGGGACTAGCGGGGTTCAAGAGACCCAGTACTTC.

This clone came up a few times. The J gene is TRBJ1-3, the V gene TRBV4-1; TRBD1 might be the D (6 bases). Germline CDR1 MGHRA, CDR2 YSYEKL. V lost 5 bases and J 0 bases, leaving 17 bases between the germline ends. The CDR3 is made up of 17 amino acids. The CDR3: CASSGEGGVISGNTIYF. The CDR3 DNA reads TGCGCCAGCAGCGGGGAAGGGGGGGTGATCTCTGGAAACACCATATATTTT.

The gene calls are TRBV27 and TRBJ2-1; TRBD2 agrees at 9 bases. Germline values: CDR1 MNHEY, CDR2 SMNVEV (reference sequence). The V and J ends lost 5 bases and 0 bases, in that order; junction bases with no gene match: 2. This CDR3 is 15 amino acids long. The CDR3 DNA reads as TGTGCCAGCAGTCCGGGACTAGCCTCCTACAATGAGCAGTTCTTC. Its translation: CASSPGLASYNEQFF.

This chain uses TRBV19 with TRBJ2-7; the D gene is possibly TRBD1 (6 bases). CDR3 length: 14 amino acids. The V end lost 5 bases, the J end lost 6 bases, and 17 bases lay between the germline ends. From germline, CDR1 is LNHDA and CDR2 SQIVND (reference sequence). This CDR3 reads CASSPSKTGSEQYF. CDR3 in DNA: TGTGCCAGTAGTCCCTCCAAGACAGGAAGCGAGCAGTACTTC.

The chain is built from TRBV5-1 and TRBJ2-7; 7 bases fit TRBD2. This CDR3 contains 14 residues. From germline, CDR1 is SGHRS and CDR2 YFSETQ. Unmatched junction bases numbered 6, after V lost 5 bases and J lost 1 base. In DNA form, the CDR3 reads TGCGCCAGCAGTAACGGGGGGAGGTCCTACGAGCAGTACTTC. It codes for CASSNGGRSYEQYF.